This T cell receptor (beta chain) is from a study of blood T cell repertoires in COVID-19. The wider study: The samples span acute and convalescent COVID-19 from the United States, Italy and Spain. Nucleic acid was either cDNA or gDNA, and it came from T cells, B-cell-depleted T cells, or PBMCs.

In the original workflow: Reference gene primer amplification gave estimated nucleated cell counts. Sequenced by immunoSEQ multiplex PCR; TCRdb stores in-frame clones only, minus some. Clone size and the V and J calls come from that table; the DNA yielded D and trimming. Of 150,000 to 200,000 clones detected, more than 80% appear once; the ten largest clones hold approximately 10%. With V trimmed by 6 bases and J by 9 bases, 12 bases remained unmatched. The CDR3 extends over 15 amino acids. Germline values: CDR1 MNHEY, CDR2 SVGAGI. This chain joins TRBV6-5 and TRBJ1-4, with 8 bases fitting TRBD1. The receptor was isolated from a human donor in a cohort sampled during active COVID-19. Sequencing was done on a sample of peripheral blood. This CDR3 reads CASRPPGGEFKKLFF. CDR3 nucleotides: TGTGCCAGCAGGCCACCAGGGGGCGAATTTAAAAAACTGTTTTTT.